Below are 19 T cell receptor beta chains sequenced from a single sample in a study of liver allograft versus peripheral blood T cells. The overall study: Within transplanted livers, the T cell receptor repertoires were examined and compared against the repertoires present in the peripheral blood of liver transplant recipients.

A single record per CDR3 protein comes from TCRdb applying MiXCR to the reads. The profile shows some 1,700 distinct CDR3 sequences, approximately 16% of them singletons. The receptor set was obtained from a human patient who had a liver transplant. Some T cells may originate from the graft donor.

By sample fraction, this clonotype is medium-sized. CDR3 loop: CASSLASSGYYEQYF. CDR3 coding DNA: TGTGCCAGCAGCTTAGCGTCTAGCGGGTACTACGAGCAGTACTTC. This chain links TRBV7-2 with TRBJ2-7; TRBD2 aligns across 8 bases. CDR1 is SGHTA, CDR2 FQGNSA, per germline. The J segment lost 3 bases and the V segment lost 0 bases, leaving 4 bases of the junction unmatched. The CDR3 sequence is 15 residues long.

By share, this clonotype ranks as large. The rearrangement joins TRBV20-1 to TRBJ1-2, with D uncertain. In germline, CDR1 is DFQATT, CDR2 SNEGSKA (reference sequence). The length of the CDR3 is 10 residues. The V end was cut by 3 bases, the J end by 6 bases, with 5 bases between. CDR3: CSASFNGYTF. The CDR3 DNA follows: TGCAGTGCTAGCTTTAATGGCTACACCTTC.

The chain combines TRBV6-6 with TRBJ2-5; 10 bases are shared with TRBD2. This CDR3 spans 13 amino acids. J gave up 5 bases and V 6 bases, and 3 bases lay outside the gene matches. The germline gives CDR1 MNHNY, CDR2 SVGAGI (reference sequence). The CDR3 DNA is TGTGCCAGCAGAGCGGGAGGGTGGGAGACCCAGTACTTC. Translation: CASRAGGWETQYF.

This clonotype is medium-sized within its sample. V gene TRBV6-6 combines with J gene TRBJ2-5; 9 positions agree with TRBD1. The ends lost 6 bases at V and 5 bases at J; junction bases unmatched: 7. Germline CDR1 and CDR2: MNHNY and SVGAGI (reference sequence). The CDR3 sequence is 14 residues long. The CDR3 here is CASRQDRGGETQYF. CDR3 sequence (DNA): TGTGCCAGCAGGCAGGACAGGGGCGGGGAGACCCAGTACTTC.

This clonotype is large (0.1 to 1%). The chain recombines TRBV27 with TRBJ2-7; a possible D gene is TRBD1 (5 bases). In germline, CDR1 is MNHEY, CDR2 SMNVEV (reference sequence). Trimming left V 6 bases short and J 3 bases short, with 24 bases between. This CDR3 is 17 amino acids long. This CDR3 reads CASSSYLGAGSLYEQYF. As DNA, the CDR3 is TGTGCCAGCAGCTCCTATCTAGGGGCAGGGTCTCTCTACGAGCAGTACTTC.

By its share, this clonotype is large. The rearrangement uses TRBV27 and TRBJ1-4; D gene uncertain. This CDR3 region has 14 residues. The ends were cut back, 3 bases at V and 7 bases at J, with 12 bases in the middle. Germline assignment: CDR1 MNHEY and CDR2 SMNVEV (reference sequence). The CDR3 spells CASSLGGNAEKLFF. CDR3 nucleotide sequence: TGTGCCAGCAGTTTGGGAGGGAATGCTGAAAAACTGTTTTTT.

By sample fraction, this clonotype is large. This chain links TRBV12-3 or TRBV12-4 with TRBJ1-6, with 8 bases identical to TRBD1. This CDR3 comprises 15 residues. Germline trimming cut 2 bases from V and 10 bases from J; bases unmatched to any gene: 7. CDR3 amino acids: CASSLRAGGESPLHF. The CDR3 nucleotides are TGTGCCAGCAGTTTACGTGCAGGGGGCGAGTCACCCCTCCACTTT.

Relative to its sample, this clonotype is medium-sized (0.01 to 0.1%). The CDR3 DNA reads as TGTGCCTCTCAACTCCGACAGGGTGGCACAGATACGCAGTATTTT. Translation: CASQLRQGGTDTQYF. The chain carries TRBV19 and TRBJ2-3, with 7 positions matching TRBD1. V lost 11 bases to trimming and J lost 1 base; unmatched junction nucleotides: 12. This CDR3 is 15 amino acids long. Looked up from germline, CDR1 is LNHDA and CDR2 is SQIVND (reference sequence).

J is TRBJ2-1 and V is TRBV2; 7 bases fit TRBD1. Trimming took 0 bases from V and 0 from J; bases not matched to a gene: 11. CDR1 and CDR2 (germline): SNHLY, FYNNEI. The CDR3 covers 19 residues. The chain's CDR3 is CASSEADRLHTSSYNEQFF. CDR3 nucleotide sequence: TGTGCCAGCAGTGAAGCGGACAGGCTGCATACCTCCTCCTACAATGAGCAGTTCTTC.

The chain has TRBV7-2 and TRBJ1-6, with D possibly TRBD1 on 5 matching bases. V was shortened by 6 bases and J by 14 bases, with 23 bases between the two germline ends. Germline CDR1 is SGHTA and CDR2 is FQGNSA. This CDR3 region has 15 residues. The CDR3 loop reads CASSSTGTLGSTLHF. In DNA form, the CDR3 reads TGTGCCAGCAGTTCCACCGGGACCCTGGGGAGTACCCTCCACTTT.

The rearrangement links TRBV3-1 to TRBJ2-6, with TRBD1 identical over 11 bases. The junction had 6 bases not matched to a gene; V was cut back by 3 bases and J by 2 bases. Germline V gene data show CDR1 as LGHDT and CDR2 as YNNKEL (reference sequence). This CDR3 region has 18 residues. This CDR3 reads CASSHIWTGGTGANVLTF. The CDR3, as DNA: TGTGCCAGCAGCCATATCTGGACAGGGGGCACTGGGGCCAACGTCCTGACTTTC.

This clonotype counts as medium-sized. The CDR3 sequence is CASSGLLFATNEKLFF. As DNA, the CDR3 is TGTGCCAGCAGTGGTCTCCTCTTCGCAACTAATGAAAAACTGTTTTTT. V and J are TRBV6-1 and TRBJ1-4; D remains ambiguous. V was pared by 4 bases and J by 0 bases, with 12 bases between. This CDR3 region has 16 residues. CDR1 is MNHNS and CDR2 is SASEGT in the germline V gene.

Within the sample, this clonotype is large (0.1 to 1%). The CDR3 reads CASSPPLAGVFNEQFF. CDR3 DNA: TGTGCCAGCAGCCCCCCCCTGGCGGGGGTGTTCAATGAGCAGTTCTTC. The rearrangement joins TRBV9 to TRBJ2-1, with TRBD2 identical over 7 bases. Germline V gives CDR1 SGDLS, CDR2 YYNGEE. V lost 4 bases, J lost 6 bases, and 13 bases stayed unmatched. CDR3 length: 16 residues.

CDR3 protein: CASSIVRGRDTDTQYF. The CDR3 DNA is TGTGCCAGCAGCATCGTCAGGGGCCGCGACACAGATACGCAGTATTTT. This chain joins TRBV7-9 and TRBJ2-3, with TRBD1 as a possible D gene (6 bases). The length of the CDR3 is 16 residues. Looked up from germline, CDR1 is SEHNR and CDR2 is FQNEAQ (reference sequence). Trimming pared 5 bases from V and 2 bases from J, leaving 17 bases between.

In its sample, this clonotype was seen a few times. The V call is TRBV20-1, the J call TRBJ2-7; TRBD1 matches at 7 bases. The CDR3 has 12 residues. In germline, CDR1 is DFQATT, CDR2 SNEGSKA (reference sequence). After removal of 6 bases from V and 3 bases from J, the junction contained 5 bases not matched to a gene. CDR3 sequence reads: CSARGQFYEQYF. The CDR3 DNA follows: TGCAGTGCCAGGGGACAGTTCTACGAGCAGTACTTC.

This clonotype counts as large. The chain links TRBV6-1 to TRBJ1-5, with D perhaps matching TRBD1 (6 bases). CDR1 and CDR2 (germline): MNHNS, SASEGT. The CDR3 is 14 amino acids. V was shortened by 3 bases and J by 5 bases, with 11 bases between the two germline ends. The CDR3 reads CASSEDSTYQPQHF. The CDR3 nucleotides are TGTGCCAGCAGTGAGGACAGCACCTATCAGCCCCAGCATTTT.

This clonotype showed up just once. The chain is built from TRBV27 and TRBJ1-6; the match to TRBD1 covers 7 bases. Trimming took 4 bases from V and 10 from J; bases not matched to a gene: 13. CDR1 is MNHEY and CDR2 is SMNVEV in the germline V gene (reference sequence). CDR3 length equals 16 residues. CDR3 nucleotides: TGTGCCAGCAGTTACTTCGGAGGGGGGACAGCCTCACCCCTCCACTTT. This sequence encodes CASSYFGGGTASPLHF.

Relative to its sample, this clonotype is medium-sized. The chain links TRBV6-1 to TRBJ2-5; D unresolved. The V gene's germline CDR1 is MNHNS and CDR2 SASEGT. Trimming pared 1 base from V and 1 base from J, leaving 7 bases between. The CDR3 is made up of 14 amino acids. The DNA of the CDR3 is TGTGCCAGCAGTGAAGGGGTGGGCCAAGAGACCCAGTACTTC. It specifies CASSEGVGQETQYF.

This clonotype is labeled as large. The chain recombines TRBV6-1 with TRBJ1-6; D call uncertain. This CDR3 spans 11 amino acids. V lost 10 bases to trimming and J lost 10 bases, with 11 bases between them. CDR1 and CDR2 (germline): MNHNS, SASEGT. The CDR3 reads CATLLGSPLHF. The DNA for the CDR3 is TGTGCCACTCTCCTGGGATCACCCCTCCACTTT.